This TCR beta chain was captured by sequencing in a study of Ad26.COV2.S vaccination and SARS-CoV-2 variants. General study findings and limits: People given the vaccine had a wider spike-specific TCR breadth than placebo recipients did.

As regards this clone: The antigen remains unidentified.

Sequencing was performed with immunoSEQ multiplex PCR; in TCRdb, only in-frame clones are kept and a portion is missing. The sample shows a few hundred thousand clones, 80% to 90% of them seen only once. The treatment is: around 19 received Ad26.COV2.S at low or high dose, single or two shots; several received placebo; per-sample allocation not given. Samples came from day 63 after the first vaccine or placebo injection. V was trimmed by 8 bases and J by 5 bases, leaving 12 bases between them. The germline gives CDR1 MNHEY, CDR2 SVGAGI. CDR3 length: 13 amino acids. The receptor was isolated from a person aged 18-65 years who received the Ad26.COV2.S COVID-19 vaccine or a placebo. This material consisted of peripheral blood, taken in a trial of Ad26.COV2.S vaccine versus placebo. The J gene is TRBJ1-4, the V gene TRBV6-5; no clear D gene. CDR3 protein: CASSLGQNEKLFF. The CDR3 bases are TGTGCCAGCTCGTTAGGGCAGAATGAAAAACTGTTTTTT.